The next 18 T cell receptor beta chains were all read from a single sample in a study of cytomegalovirus exposure and HLA in healthy donors. It was with 60 Vbeta and 13 Jbeta primers that the PCR ran. The assay was immunoSEQ multiplex PCR, and TCRdb's table has in-frame clones only and misses some. This table holds around 130,000 clones, 81% found once. Material for sequencing was PBMCs. The source is a woman in her forties in good health and CMV-seropositive.

The V gene is TRBV5-1, the J gene TRBJ2-2; TRBD2 is a possible D gene (5 bases). From germline, CDR1 is SGHRS and CDR2 YFSETQ. The V end was cut by 6 bases, the J end by 5 bases, with 8 bases between. The CDR3 has 12 residues. The CDR3 sequence: CASKGGTGELFF. In DNA, the CDR3 is TGCGCCAGCAAGGGCGGGACCGGGGAGCTGTTTTTT.

The rearrangement uses TRBV7-9 and TRBJ1-2; D remains ambiguous. Germline CDR1 SEHNR, CDR2 FQNEAQ (reference sequence). The CDR3 is 11 residues long. V was trimmed by 5 bases and J by 4 bases, leaving 5 bases between them. The CDR3: CASSRVYGYTF. The CDR3 DNA sequence: TGTGCCAGCAGCCGTGTCTATGGCTACACCTTC.

A single count supports this clone. This chain links TRBV11-2 with TRBJ1-4; D remains unclear. V lost 0 bases, J lost 12 bases, and 20 bases lay in between. The CDR3 consists of 16 residues. The germline V gene has CDR1 SGHAT and CDR2 FQNNGV. This CDR3 is CASSLDSPTVKEELFF. Written as DNA, the CDR3 is TGTGCCAGCAGCTTAGATTCCCCCACAGTCAAAGAAGAACTGTTTTTT.

The chain uses TRBV28 and TRBJ2-1, with D tentatively TRBD2 (6 bases). The CDR3 has 15 residues. Looked up from germline, CDR1 is MDHEN and CDR2 is SYDVKM. Trimming pared 3 bases from V and 3 bases from J, leaving 12 bases between. CDR3 in amino acids: CASSFRQGGYNEQFF. Here the CDR3 DNA reads TGTGCCAGCAGTTTCAGGCAGGGAGGCTACAATGAGCAGTTCTTC. Full variable domain (remainder filled in from reference TRBV28 and TRBJ2-1): DVKVTQSSRYLVKRTGEKVFLECVQDMDHENMFWYRQDPGLGLRLIYFSYDVKMKEKGDIPEGYSVSREKKERFSLILESASTNQTSMYLCASSFRQGGYNEQFFGPGTRLTVL.

The J gene is TRBJ2-1, the V gene TRBV4-1; 12 nucleotides agree with TRBD2. The J segment lost 7 bases and the V segment lost 5 bases, leaving 18 bases of the junction unmatched. Per germline, CDR1 MGHRA and CDR2 YSYEKL. The CDR3 is made up of 19 amino acids. CDR3: CASSYLRTSGDLGENEQFF. The DNA for the CDR3 is TGCGCCAGCAGCTACCTTAGGACTAGCGGGGACTTAGGCGAGAATGAGCAGTTCTTC.

V usage is TRBV29-1 and J usage is TRBJ1-5; 7 nucleotides line up with TRBD1. The V gene end was trimmed by 6 bases and the J gene end by 0 bases; junction bases not matched to a gene: 11. The CDR3 consists of 16 residues. Germline CDR1 and CDR2: SQVTM and ANQGSEA. The CDR3 DNA sequence: TGCAGCGTAATCCAGGGGGACACTTATAGCAATCAGCCCCAGCATTTT. Translation: CSVIQGDTYSNQPQHF.

This clone was seen a few times. V gene TRBV5-6 combines with J gene TRBJ2-7, with TRBD1 as a possible D gene (7 bases). V was cut by 0 bases and J by 3 bases, with 16 bases left in between. CDR3 length equals 16 residues. Germline V gives CDR1 SGHDT, CDR2 YYEEEE. The CDR3: CASSLVPGGLYYEQYF. The CDR3, as DNA: TGTGCCAGCAGCTTGGTTCCAGGGGGGCTCTACTACGAGCAGTACTTC.

The table lists this clone with a count of one. The rearrangement uses TRBV4-3 and TRBJ2-1, with 9 bases matching TRBD1. The trim removed 1 base at V and 2 bases at J, leaving 0 bases unmatched. This CDR3 comprises 15 residues. Looked up from germline, CDR1 is LGHNA and CDR2 is YSLEER. CDR3 nucleotide sequence: TGCGCCAGCAGCCAAGGGACAGGGGCCTACAATGAGCAGTTCTTC. It is translated as CASSQGTGAYNEQFF.

This chain connects TRBV9 to TRBJ2-2; weak D call: TRBD1 (5 bases). V lost 0 bases to trimming and J lost 4 bases, with 13 bases between them. CDR1 is SGDLS, CDR2 YYNGEE, per germline. The CDR3 has 16 residues. Here the CDR3 reads CASSVAAGLSTGELFF. DNA for the CDR3: TGTGCCAGCAGCGTAGCGGCAGGGCTGAGCACCGGGGAGCTGTTTTTT.

This chain uses TRBV5-6 with TRBJ1-1; TRBD1 agrees at 7 bases. V shed 2 bases, J shed 0 bases, and the junction held 4 bases outside the gene matches. CDR1 and CDR2 (germline): SGHDT, YYEEEE. CDR3 length: 15 amino acids. This chain's CDR3 is CASSFTGVVNTEAFF. The CDR3, as DNA: TGTGCCAGCAGCTTTACAGGGGTTGTGAACACTGAAGCTTTCTTT.

The chain employs TRBV5-1 and TRBJ2-5; 11 bases agree with TRBD1. The germline CDR1 and CDR2 sequences are SGHRS and YFSETQ. V gave up 2 bases and J gave up 4 bases; unmatched junction bases: 7. The CDR3 totals 16 residues. The DNA of the CDR3 is TGCGCCAGCAGCTTACATCCGGGACAGGGGGTAGAGACCCAGTACTTC. Protein: CASSLHPGQGVETQYF.

The chain joins TRBV27 to TRBJ1-2; 9 bases are shared with TRBD1. The CDR3 runs 14 residues. Germline V gene data show CDR1 as MNHEY and CDR2 as SMNVEV (reference sequence). With 4 bases clipped from V and 7 bases from J, the junction kept 7 bases outside the gene matches. The CDR3 region is CASSSQGAPSGYTF. The CDR3 DNA follows: TGTGCCAGCAGTTCACAGGGGGCGCCCAGTGGCTACACCTTC.

This clone was seen a few times. The genes are TRBV6-5 and TRBJ1-4; 7 bases are a match to TRBD1. Germline CDR1 is MNHEY and CDR2 is SVGAGI. The CDR3 runs to 15 residues. V trimming: 4 bases; J trimming: 8 bases; junction bases outside the gene matches: 10. The CDR3 is CASSSGQVREEKLFF. In DNA, the CDR3 is TGTGCCAGCAGTTCCGGACAGGTTAGGGAGGAAAAACTGTTTTTT.

As concerns this clone: The germline gene is not matched at one end of the junction; a read error may be the cause. V and J are TRBV28 and TRBJ2-2; 7 bases agree with TRBD2. The CDR3 consists of 12 residues. In germline, CDR1 is MDHEN, CDR2 SYDVKM. The DNA of the CDR3 is TGTGCCAGCAGTTTTGTGGGCGGGGGGCTGTTTTTT. Residues: CASSFVGGGLFF.

This chain connects TRBV29-1 to TRBJ2-2; 7 bases are a match to TRBD2. V was pared by 4 bases and J by 4 bases, with 6 bases of the junction left unmatched. The germline gives CDR1 SQVTM, CDR2 ANQGSEA. This CDR3 is 14 amino acids long. CDR3 sequence reads: CSVGWAGATGELFF. The CDR3 DNA follows: TGCAGCGTTGGGTGGGCGGGAGCCACCGGGGAGCTGTTTTTT.

With regard to this clone: One end of the junction varies from germline; a read error may be responsible. The chain combines TRBV6-4 with TRBJ2-7, with D perhaps matching TRBD1 (6 bases). The CDR3 length is 11 residues. Germline values: CDR1 MRHNA, CDR2 SNTAGT. The CDR3 region has the DNA TGTGCCAGCAGTGGGTTGACAGGCCCACACTTC. Amino acids: CASSGLTGPHF.

This clone was observed once. This rearrangement joins TRBV7-9 to TRBJ2-5; the D gene is possibly TRBD2 (6 bases). Trimming took off 0 bases at V and 1 base at J, with 21 bases between the two ends. CDR1 is SEHNR and CDR2 is FQNEAQ in the germline V gene (reference sequence). The CDR3 has 19 amino acids. CDR3 coding DNA: TGTGCCAGCAGCTTAGCGTTGGGTAGCGGAACTATCTTCCAAGAGACCCAGTACTTC. As protein: CASSLALGSGTIFQETQYF.

The chain joins TRBV7-2 to TRBJ2-7, with 10 bases lining up with TRBD2. CDR1 SGHTA and CDR2 FQGNSA come from the germline V gene. CDR3 size: 14 residues. V gave up 8 bases and J gave up 3 bases; unmatched junction bases: 7. The CDR3, as DNA: TGTGCCAGCGGAAAGCGGGAGGGTAGCTACGAGCAGTACTTC. This encodes CASGKREGSYEQYF.